This T cell receptor beta chain was documented in a study of metastatic and nonmetastatic thyroid tumors. About the study: Repertoire comparison spanned blood and tumor or nodule tissue of malignant and benign thyroid patients. General study results and limits: Reported TCR beta diversity, measured in blood and tumor, was significantly higher for malignant thyroid tumors than for benign nodules.

About this clone: Its antigen remains unidentified.

Thyroid surgery had not been preceded by any treatment in any patient. The authors' processing: For papillary thyroid cancer, a distant-metastasis classifier was constructed from CDR3 differences observed across clinicopathological groups. With MiXCR, TCRdb called clones anew from the PCR reads. TCRdb's processing, not the authors', yielded these V and J calls. Of 15,000 or so clones listed, 20% to 25% are singletons. V lost 1 base to trimming and J lost 3 bases; unmatched junction nucleotides: 8. The length of the CDR3 is 17 residues. Germline CDR1 is LGHNT and CDR2 is FRNRAP. V usage is TRBV12-5 and J usage is TRBJ2-3; the match to TRBD1 covers 9 bases. This receptor was taken from a female donor with papillary thyroid cancer or a benign thyroid nodule (not recorded which). Some clones in this sample may be carry-over from other donors' samples. Material: tumor tissue. DNA for the CDR3: TGTGCTAGTGGTTTGGACCTAGGGACAGGGAAAACAGATACGCAGTATTTT. Translated: CASGLDLGTGKTDTQYF.